A single T cell receptor (beta chain) is shown here with its context. The J segment lost 7 bases and the V segment lost 4 bases, leaving 10 bases of the junction unmatched. Looked up from germline, CDR1 is SGHTA and CDR2 is FQGNSA. The CDR3 is 15 residues long. The data derive from a study of blood T cell repertoires in COVID-19. Study in general: The recovered donors of Cohort 3 showed two negative PCRs, clearance, or symptom resolution.

Participant ages covered about 18 to 89 years across around 25 US areas. Grouping used clinical history reported by participants in a survey and questionnaire. In the authors' methods: Using reference gene primer amplification, nucleated cell counts were estimated. Sequenced by immunoSEQ multiplex PCR; TCRdb stores in-frame clones only, minus some. The D gene and trimming were derived from the DNA, and the V and J assignments and clone size from that table. The sample records some 160,000 clones, around three quarters being singletons. This TCR derives from a woman aged 65 to 85 in a cohort exposed to, infected with or recovered from COVID-19 (not recorded which). The V call is TRBV7-2, the J call TRBJ2-7; TRBD1 matches 10 bases. Sequences were obtained from PBMCs or T cells enriched from blood (not recorded which). CDR3 in amino acids: CASSWGGQGLWEQYF. The CDR3 region has the DNA TGTGCCAGCAGCTGGGGGGGACAGGGGTTATGGGAGCAGTACTTC.